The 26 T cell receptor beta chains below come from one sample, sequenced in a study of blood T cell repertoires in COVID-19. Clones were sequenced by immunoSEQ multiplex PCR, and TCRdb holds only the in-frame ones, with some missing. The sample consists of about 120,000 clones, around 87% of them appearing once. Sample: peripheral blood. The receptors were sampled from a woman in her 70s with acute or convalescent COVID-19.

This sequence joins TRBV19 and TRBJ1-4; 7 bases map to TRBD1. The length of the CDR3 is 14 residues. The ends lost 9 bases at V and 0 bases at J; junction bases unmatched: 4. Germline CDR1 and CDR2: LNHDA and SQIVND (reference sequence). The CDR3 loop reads CASAGTATNEKLFF. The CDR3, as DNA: TGTGCCAGCGCCGGGACAGCAACTAATGAAAAACTGTTTTTT.

This CDR3 is CASSYSGTGFGTQYF. The CDR3 DNA reads TGTGCCAGCAGCTATTCCGGGACAGGCTTTGGGACCCAGTACTTC. The chain recombines TRBV11-2 with TRBJ2-5; 8 bases agree with TRBD1. Trimming removed 4 bases from V and 7 bases from J; junction bases left unmatched: 11. The germline V gene has CDR1 SGHAT and CDR2 FQNNGV. CDR3 size: 15 residues.

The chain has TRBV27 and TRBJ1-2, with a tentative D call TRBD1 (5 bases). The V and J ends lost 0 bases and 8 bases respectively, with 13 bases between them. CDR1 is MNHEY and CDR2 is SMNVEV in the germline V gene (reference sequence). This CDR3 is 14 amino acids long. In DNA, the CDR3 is TGTGCCAGCAGTTTATCGTCGGGGGTGCAGGGCTACACCTTC. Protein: CASSLSSGVQGYTF.

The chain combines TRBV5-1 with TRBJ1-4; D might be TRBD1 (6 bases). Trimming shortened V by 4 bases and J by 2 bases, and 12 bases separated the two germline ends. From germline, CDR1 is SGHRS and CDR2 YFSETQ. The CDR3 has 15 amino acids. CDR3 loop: CASSPTGSTNEKLFF. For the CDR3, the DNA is TGCGCCAGCAGCCCTACAGGGTCTACTAATGAAAAACTGTTTTTT. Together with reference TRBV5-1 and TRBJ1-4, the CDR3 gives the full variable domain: KAGVTQTPRYLIKTRGQQVTLSCSPISGHRSVSWYQQTPGQGLQFLFEYFSETQRNKGNFPGRFSGRQFSNSRSEMNVSTLELGDSALYLCASSPTGSTNEKLFFGSGTQLSVL.

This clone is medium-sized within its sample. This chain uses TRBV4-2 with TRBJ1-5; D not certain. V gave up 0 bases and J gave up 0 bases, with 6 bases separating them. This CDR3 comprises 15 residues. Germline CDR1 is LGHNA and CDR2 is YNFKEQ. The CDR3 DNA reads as TGTGCCAGCAGCCAAGAAGCCTATAGCAATCAGCCCCAGCATTTT. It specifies CASSQEAYSNQPQHF.

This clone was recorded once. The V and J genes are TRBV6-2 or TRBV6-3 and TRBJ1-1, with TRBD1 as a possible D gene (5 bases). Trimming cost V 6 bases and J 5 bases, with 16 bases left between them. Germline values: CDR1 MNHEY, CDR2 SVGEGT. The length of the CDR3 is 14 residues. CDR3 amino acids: CASSPPAGGTEAFF. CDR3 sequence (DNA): TGTGCCAGCAGCCCTCCGGCCGGGGGGACTGAAGCTTTCTTT.

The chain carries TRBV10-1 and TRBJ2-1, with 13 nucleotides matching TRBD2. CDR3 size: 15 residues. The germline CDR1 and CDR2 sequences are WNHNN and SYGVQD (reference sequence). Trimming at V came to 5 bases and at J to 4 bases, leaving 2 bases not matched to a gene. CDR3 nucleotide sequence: TGCGCCAGCAGTACTAGCGGGGGGGGGTACAATGAGCAGTTCTTC. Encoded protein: CASSTSGGGYNEQFF.

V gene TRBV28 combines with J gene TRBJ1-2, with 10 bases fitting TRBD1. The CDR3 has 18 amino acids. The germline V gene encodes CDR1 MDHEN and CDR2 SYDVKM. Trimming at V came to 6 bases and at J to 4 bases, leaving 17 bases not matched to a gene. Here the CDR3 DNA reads TGTGCCAGCAGGGGGGGGACAGGGGCCGCTTCGGTCCTCTATGGCTACACCTTC. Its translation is CASRGGTGAASVLYGYTF.

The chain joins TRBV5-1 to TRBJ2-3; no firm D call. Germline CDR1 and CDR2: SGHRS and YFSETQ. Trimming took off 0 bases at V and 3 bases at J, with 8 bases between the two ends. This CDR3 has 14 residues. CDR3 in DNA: TGCGCCAGCAGCTTGGGCACTATGACAGATACGCAGTATTTT. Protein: CASSLGTMTDTQYF.

CDR3 loop: CASSLTGGWETQYF. Here the CDR3 DNA reads TGTGCCAGCAGCCTTACAGGGGGCTGGGAGACCCAGTACTTC. The chain combines TRBV9 with TRBJ2-5; 9 positions match TRBD1. CDR1 and CDR2 from the germline V gene are SGDLS and YYNGEE. The CDR3 consists of 14 residues. Losses at the gene ends were 4 bases for V and 5 bases for J; bases not matched to a gene: 6. The entire variable domain, with the rest obtained from reference TRBV9 and TRBJ2-5, is as follows: DSGVTQTPKHLITATGQRVTLRCSPRSGDLSVYWYQQSLDQGLQFLIQYYNGEERAKGNILERFSAQQFPDLHSELNLSSLELGDSALYFCASSLTGGWETQYFGPGTRLLVL.

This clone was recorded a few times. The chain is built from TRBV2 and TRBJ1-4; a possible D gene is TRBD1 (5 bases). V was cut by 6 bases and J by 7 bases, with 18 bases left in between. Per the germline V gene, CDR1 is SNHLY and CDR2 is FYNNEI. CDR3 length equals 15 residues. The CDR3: CASSPTGGEGEKLFF. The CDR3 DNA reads TGTGCCAGCAGCCCCACCGGGGGGGAAGGTGAAAAACTGTTTTTT.

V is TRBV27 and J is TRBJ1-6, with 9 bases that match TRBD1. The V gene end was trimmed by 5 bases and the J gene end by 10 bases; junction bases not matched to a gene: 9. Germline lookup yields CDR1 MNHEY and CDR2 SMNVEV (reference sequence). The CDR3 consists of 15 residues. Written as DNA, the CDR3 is TGTGCCAGCAGTCCCTCAGGGACAGGGATCTCACCCCTCCACTTT. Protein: CASSPSGTGISPLHF.

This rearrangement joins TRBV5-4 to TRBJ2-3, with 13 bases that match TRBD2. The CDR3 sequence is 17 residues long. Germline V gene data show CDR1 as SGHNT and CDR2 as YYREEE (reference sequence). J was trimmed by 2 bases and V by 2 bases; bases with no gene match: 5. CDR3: CASSLKTSGGTTDTQYF. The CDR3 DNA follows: TGTGCCAGCAGCTTAAAGACTAGCGGGGGGACCACAGATACGCAGTATTTT.

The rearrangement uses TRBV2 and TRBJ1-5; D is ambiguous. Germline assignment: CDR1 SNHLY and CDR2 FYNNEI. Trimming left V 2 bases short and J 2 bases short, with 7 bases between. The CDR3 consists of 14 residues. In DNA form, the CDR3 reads TGTGCCAGCAGTGAATCACCAGGCAATCAGCCCCAGCATTTT. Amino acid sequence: CASSESPGNQPQHF.

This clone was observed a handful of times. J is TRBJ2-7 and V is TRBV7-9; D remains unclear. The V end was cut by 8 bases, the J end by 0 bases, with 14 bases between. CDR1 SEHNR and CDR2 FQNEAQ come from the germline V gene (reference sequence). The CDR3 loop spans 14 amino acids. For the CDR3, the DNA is TGTGCCAGCGGTCTTCCCGCCAGCTCCTACGAGCAGTACTTC. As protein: CASGLPASSYEQYF. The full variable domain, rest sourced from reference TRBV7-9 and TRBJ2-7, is DTGVSQNPRHKITKRGQNVTFRCDPISEHNRLYWYRQTLGQGPEFLTYFQNEAQLEKSRLLSDRFSAERPKGSFSTLEIQRTEQGDSAMYLCASGLPASSYEQYFGPGTRLTVT.

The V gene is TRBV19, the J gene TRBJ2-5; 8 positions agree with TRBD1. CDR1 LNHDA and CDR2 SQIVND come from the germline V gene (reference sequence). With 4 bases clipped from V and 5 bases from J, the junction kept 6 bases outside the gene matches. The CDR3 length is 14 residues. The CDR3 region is CASSRDRLLETQYF. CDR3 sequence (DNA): TGTGCCAGTAGTAGGGACAGGTTGTTGGAGACCCAGTACTTC.

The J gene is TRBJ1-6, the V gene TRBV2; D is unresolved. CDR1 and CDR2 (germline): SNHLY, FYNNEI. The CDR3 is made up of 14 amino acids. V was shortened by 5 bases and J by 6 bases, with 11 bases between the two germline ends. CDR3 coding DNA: TGTGCCAGCAGTCGTCGGACTGCTAATTCACCCCTCCACTTT. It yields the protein CASSRRTANSPLHF.

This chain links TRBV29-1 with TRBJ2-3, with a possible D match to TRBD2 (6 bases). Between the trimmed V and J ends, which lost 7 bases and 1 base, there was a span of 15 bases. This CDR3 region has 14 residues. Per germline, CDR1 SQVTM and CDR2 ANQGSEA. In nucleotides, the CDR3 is TGCAGCGCAAATGCGGGGACGGGCACAGATACGCAGTATTTT. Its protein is CSANAGTGTDTQYF.

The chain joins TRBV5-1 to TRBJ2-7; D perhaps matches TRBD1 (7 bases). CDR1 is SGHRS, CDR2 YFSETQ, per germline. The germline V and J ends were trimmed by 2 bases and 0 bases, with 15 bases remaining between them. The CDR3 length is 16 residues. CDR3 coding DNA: TGCGCCAGCAGCTTTGGCGGGACAGTAAGCTCCTACGAGCAGTACTTC. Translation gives CASSFGGTVSSYEQYF.

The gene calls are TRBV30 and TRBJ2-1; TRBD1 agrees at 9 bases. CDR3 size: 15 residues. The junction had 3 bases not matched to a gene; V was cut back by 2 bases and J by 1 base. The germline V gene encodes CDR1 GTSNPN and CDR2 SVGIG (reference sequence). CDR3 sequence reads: CAWSKGQGSYNEQFF. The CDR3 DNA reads TGTGCCTGGAGTAAGGGACAGGGATCCTACAATGAGCAGTTCTTC.

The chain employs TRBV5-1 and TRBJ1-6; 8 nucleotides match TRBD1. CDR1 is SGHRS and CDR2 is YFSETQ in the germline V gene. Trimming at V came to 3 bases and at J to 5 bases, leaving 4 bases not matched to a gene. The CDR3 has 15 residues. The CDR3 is CASSSGTGHNSPLHF. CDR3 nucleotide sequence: TGCGCCAGCAGCTCAGGGACAGGACATAATTCACCCCTCCACTTT.

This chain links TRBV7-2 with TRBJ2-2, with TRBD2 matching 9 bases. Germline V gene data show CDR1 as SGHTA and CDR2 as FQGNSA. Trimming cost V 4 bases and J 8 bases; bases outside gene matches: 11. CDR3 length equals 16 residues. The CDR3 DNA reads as TGTGCCAGCAGCTCCCCGGGACTAGCAGTTCCTGGGGAGCTGTTTTTT. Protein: CASSSPGLAVPGELFF. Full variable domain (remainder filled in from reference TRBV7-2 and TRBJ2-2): GAGVSQSPSNKVTEKGKDVELRCDPISGHTALYWYRQSLGQGLEFLIYFQGNSAPDKSGLPSDRFSAERTGGSVSTLTIQRTQQEDSAVYLCASSSPGLAVPGELFFGEGSRLTVL.

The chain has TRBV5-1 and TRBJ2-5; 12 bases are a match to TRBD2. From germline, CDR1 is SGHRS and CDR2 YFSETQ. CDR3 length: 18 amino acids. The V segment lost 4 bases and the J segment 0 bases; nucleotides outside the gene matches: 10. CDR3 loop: CASSERATSGGNQETQYF. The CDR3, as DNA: TGCGCCAGCAGCGAACGGGCGACTAGCGGGGGAAACCAAGAGACCCAGTACTTC. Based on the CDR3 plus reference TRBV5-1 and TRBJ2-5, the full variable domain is KAGVTQTPRYLIKTRGQQVTLSCSPISGHRSVSWYQQTPGQGLQFLFEYFSETQRNKGNFPGRFSGRQFSNSRSEMNVSTLELGDSALYLCASSERATSGGNQETQYFGPGTRLLVL.

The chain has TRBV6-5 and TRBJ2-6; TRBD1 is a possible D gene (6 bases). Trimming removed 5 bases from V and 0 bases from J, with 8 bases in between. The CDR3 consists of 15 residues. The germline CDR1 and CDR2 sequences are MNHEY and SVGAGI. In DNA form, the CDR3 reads TGTGCCAGCAGTAGACAGGACTCTGGGGCCAACGTCCTGACTTTC. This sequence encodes CASSRQDSGANVLTF.

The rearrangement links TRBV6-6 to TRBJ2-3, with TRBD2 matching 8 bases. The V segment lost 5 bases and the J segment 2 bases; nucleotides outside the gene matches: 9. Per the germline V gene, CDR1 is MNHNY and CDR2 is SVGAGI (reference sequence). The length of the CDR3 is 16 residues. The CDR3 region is CASSRRGGGTTDTQYF. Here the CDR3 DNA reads TGTGCCAGCAGTCGAAGAGGCGGGGGGACCACAGATACGCAGTATTTT.

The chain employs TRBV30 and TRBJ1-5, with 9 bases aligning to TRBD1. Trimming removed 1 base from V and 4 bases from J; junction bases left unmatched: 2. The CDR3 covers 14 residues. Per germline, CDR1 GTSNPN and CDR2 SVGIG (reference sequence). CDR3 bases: TGTGCCTGGAGTGGGACAGGGGTTAATCAGCCCCAGCATTTT. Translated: CAWSGTGVNQPQHF.